A single T cell receptor beta chain is shown here with its context. This clonotype occurred a few times. Its binding antigen is unknown. Base quality data are lacking; no much larger clone is found one base away. Explained via the paper, the treatment or condition label denotes: in vitro stimulation with specific CMV peptide epitopes to enrich CMV-specific T cells. This specimen comes from a study of T cell repertoires in cytomegalovirus infection (dated by TCRdb to between 2017 and 2020). The study in broad terms: The peptide stimulations were aimed at well-studied HLA-B-restricted epitopes as well as recently identified HLA-C-restricted CMV epitopes, whose presentation resists viral immunomodulation. The HLA type of each donor mattered for the analysis, because public TCR beta signatures pointed to carriage of CMV infection along with the matching HLA type. Findings and caveats that apply to the study as a whole: The ex vivo response was dominated by HLA-C-restricted CMV-specific TCR beta clonotypes, which also provided the single most frequent clonotype in two of eight donors. Carriers of CMV infection plus the relevant HLA type were discriminated by the cumulative frequency of public TCR beta family members in the study cohort and in an independent roughly 370-donor cohort.

This sample was sequenced with an Illumina HiSeq 1500. The raw public data were reprocessed by TCRdb itself: fastp quality trimming at Q25, MiXCR clonotype calling, in-frame beta chains only. Each entry merges the rows of one CDR3 protein and shows their most common DNA and genes. A total of tens of thousands of distinct CDR3 sequences appear in this sample, around 21% of them only once. Of the sample, over 65% is held by the ten largest clones. The CDR3 starts with the cysteine, ends with the phenylalanine, and has 13 residues. Left in the record is the CDR3 DNA by itself, 39 bases read in frame from the first base. CDR1 and CDR2, looked up from the germline V gene, are SGHDN and FVKESK. The junction shows trimming of 6 bases on V and 2 bases on J, plus 10 bases between the germline ends.

This specimen consisted of CD8+ T cells from cultured PBMCs, obtained from culture after CMV antigen stimulation. The TCR originated in a human donor in good health (CMV status not recorded). Some clones in this sample may be carry-over from other donors' samples. The receptor chain draws on TRBV14 and TRBJ2-5, and the D gene may be TRBD1, 5 bases matching. The DNA sequence follows: TGTGCCAGCAGAAAACAGGAGCAAGAGACCCAGTACTTC. Translated, this is CASRKQEQETQYF.